The present entry profiles one T cell receptor beta chain with its context. This record belongs to a study of blood T cell repertoires in COVID-19. Per the authors' pipeline: Amplification of reference gene primers was used by the study to estimate nucleated cell counts. This table comes from immunoSEQ multiplex PCR, and its TCRdb copy is limited to in-frame clones, with some not included. The V and J calls and the clone size are those of that table, but D and trimming were determined from the DNA. The sample shows 200,000 to 300,000 clones, roughly 85% of them seen only once. This CDR3 spans 16 amino acids. Germline lookup yields CDR1 MNHEY and CDR2 SMNVEV (reference sequence). Trimming took 0 bases from V and 2 from J, leaving 8 bases between them.

Sequenced material: peripheral blood. This chain joins TRBV27 and TRBJ2-6, with unresolved D. This sequence was found in a man in his forties or fifties with COVID-19, enrolled during active disease. The chain's CDR3 is CASSLSRLAGANVLTF. The DNA of the CDR3 is TGTGCCAGCAGTTTATCGCGGTTAGCTGGGGCCAACGTCCTGACTTTC.